The present T cell receptor (beta chain) was sequenced within a study of T cells in Graves' hyperthyroidism and ophthalmopathy. The CDR3 covers 12 residues. The V end lost 6 bases, the J end lost 3 bases, and 8 bases lay between the germline ends. The germline V gene has CDR1 MNHNS and CDR2 SASEGT. The TCR beta CDR3 regions underwent amplification using RNA transcripts as the source. First-round RT-PCR of the TCR CDR3 relied on the HTBI primer set. From the multiplex PCR reads, TCRdb called clonotypes with MiXCR, one entry per CDR3 protein. The sample has over 550,000 distinct CDR3 sequences; approximately 15% are singletons. This clonotype was picked up a small number of times. Used for diagnoses were clinical symptoms, serum thyroxine and TRAb, thyroid ultrasound and orbital computed tomography.

Sequences were obtained from blood. The V gene is TRBV6-1, the J gene TRBJ2-5; D possibly uses TRBD1 or TRBD2 (5 bases each). The TCR originated in a woman under 30 with Graves' hyperthyroidism. CDR3 nucleotide sequence: TGTGCCAGCAGGGGGACGGAAGAGACCCAGTACTTC. Amino acids: CASRGTEETQYF.